This T cell receptor beta chain was sequenced during a study of tumor and adjacent non-tumor tissue in lung cancer. About the study: Patients comprised about a dozen adenocarcinoma, 2 squamous cell carcinoma and 1 small cell lung cancer. Findings and caveats of the study: In normal lung, the top 100 clones were significantly more dominant than in tumor. Significantly higher TCR diversity was found in tumor than normal lung.

As concerns this clonotype: Its specificity is not known.

Trimming shortened V by 5 bases and J by 7 bases, and 14 bases separated the two germline ends. Germline CDR1 reads SQVTM; CDR2 reads ANQGSEA. There are 12 residues in the CDR3. The library came from three nested PCR rounds adapted from ARM-PCR protocols. One entry per CDR3 protein, called by TCRdb with MiXCR from the multiplex PCR reads. This table has approximately 100,000 distinct CDR3 sequences, roughly two thirds appearing once. This sample's RNA came from whole unsorted tissue. Distant lung tissue was collected more than 3 cm away from the tumor edge. V gene TRBV29-1 combines with J gene TRBJ1-1; D is uncertain. The specimen was distant non-tumor lung tissue. The origin of this receptor is a young man with non-small cell lung cancer. DNA of the CDR3: TGCAGCGTTACTCACAGTAATATTGAAGCTTTCTTT. Its translation is CSVTHSNIEAFF.